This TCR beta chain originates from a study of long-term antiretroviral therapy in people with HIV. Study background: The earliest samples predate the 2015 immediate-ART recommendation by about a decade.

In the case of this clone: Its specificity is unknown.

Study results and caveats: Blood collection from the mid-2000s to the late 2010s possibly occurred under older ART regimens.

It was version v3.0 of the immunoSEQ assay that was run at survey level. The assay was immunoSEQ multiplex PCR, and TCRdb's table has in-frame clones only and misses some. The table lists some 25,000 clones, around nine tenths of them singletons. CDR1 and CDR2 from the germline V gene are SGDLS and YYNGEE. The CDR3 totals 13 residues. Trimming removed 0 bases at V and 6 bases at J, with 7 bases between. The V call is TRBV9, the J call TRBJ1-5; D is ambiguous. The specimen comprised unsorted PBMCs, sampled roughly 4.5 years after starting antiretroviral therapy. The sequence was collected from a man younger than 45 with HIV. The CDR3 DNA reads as TGTGCCAGCAGCGTAGCTCAAGGTCAGCCCCAGCATTTT. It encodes CASSVAQGQPQHF.